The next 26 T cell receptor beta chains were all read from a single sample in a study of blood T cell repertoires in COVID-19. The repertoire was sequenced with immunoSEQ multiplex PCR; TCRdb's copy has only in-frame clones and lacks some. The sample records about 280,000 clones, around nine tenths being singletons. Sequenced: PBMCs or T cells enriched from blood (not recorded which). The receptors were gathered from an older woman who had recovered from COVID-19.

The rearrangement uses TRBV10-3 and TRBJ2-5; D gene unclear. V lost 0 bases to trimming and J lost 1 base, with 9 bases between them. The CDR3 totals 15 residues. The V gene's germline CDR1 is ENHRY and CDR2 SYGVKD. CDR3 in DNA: TGTGCCATCAGTGAGTCGAGAGAAATCCAAGAGACCCAGTACTTC. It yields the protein CAISESREIQETQYF.

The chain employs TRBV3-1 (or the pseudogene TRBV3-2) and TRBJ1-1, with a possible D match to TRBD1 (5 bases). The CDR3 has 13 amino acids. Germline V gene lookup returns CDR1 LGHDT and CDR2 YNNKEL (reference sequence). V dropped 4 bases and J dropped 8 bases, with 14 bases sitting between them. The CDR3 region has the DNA TGTGCCAGCAGCCGCTCCACGGGGGGGGAAGCTTTCTTT. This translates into CASSRSTGGEAFF.

The chain's CDR3 is CAWKGSSEGDQPQHF. The CDR3 region has the DNA TGTGCCTGGAAAGGATCGAGTGAGGGGGATCAGCCCCAGCATTTT. This chain connects TRBV30 to TRBJ1-5, with D possibly being TRBD1 (6 bases). The V and J ends lost 4 bases and 5 bases respectively, with 18 bases between them. Germline CDR1 reads GTSNPN; CDR2 reads SVGIG (reference sequence). The length of the CDR3 is 15 residues.

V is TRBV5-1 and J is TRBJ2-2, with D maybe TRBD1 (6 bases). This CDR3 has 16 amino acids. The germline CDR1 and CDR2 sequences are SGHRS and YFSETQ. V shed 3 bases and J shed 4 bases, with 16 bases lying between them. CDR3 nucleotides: TGCGCCAGCAGCTCAACAGGGTTGCAGGGCACCGGGGAGCTGTTTTTT. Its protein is CASSSTGLQGTGELFF.

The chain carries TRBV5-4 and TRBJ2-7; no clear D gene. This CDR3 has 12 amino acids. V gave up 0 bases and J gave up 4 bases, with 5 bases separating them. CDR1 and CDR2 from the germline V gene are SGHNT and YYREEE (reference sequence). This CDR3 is CASSLGVYEQYF. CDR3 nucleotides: TGTGCCAGCAGCTTGGGAGTGTACGAGCAGTACTTC.

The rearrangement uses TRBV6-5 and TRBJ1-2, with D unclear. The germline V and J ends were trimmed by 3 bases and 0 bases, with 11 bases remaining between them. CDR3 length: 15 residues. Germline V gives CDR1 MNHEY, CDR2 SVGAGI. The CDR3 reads CASSYSLAANYGYTF. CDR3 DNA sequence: TGTGCCAGCAGTTATTCCCTCGCGGCTAACTATGGCTACACCTTC.

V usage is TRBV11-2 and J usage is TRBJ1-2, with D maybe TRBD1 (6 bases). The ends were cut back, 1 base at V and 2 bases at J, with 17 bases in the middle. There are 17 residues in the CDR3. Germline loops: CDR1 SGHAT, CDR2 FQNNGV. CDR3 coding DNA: TGTGCCAGCAGCTTAGGGGAAGGGACACCAAGAAACTATGGCTACACCTTC. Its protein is CASSLGEGTPRNYGYTF.

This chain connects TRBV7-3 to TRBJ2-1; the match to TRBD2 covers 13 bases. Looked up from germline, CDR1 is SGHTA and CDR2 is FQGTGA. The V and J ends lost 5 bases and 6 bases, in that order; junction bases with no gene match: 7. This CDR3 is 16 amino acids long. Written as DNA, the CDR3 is TGTGCCAGCAGCCGTACCGGGACTAGCGGGGCCAATGAGCAGTTCTTC. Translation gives CASSRTGTSGANEQFF.

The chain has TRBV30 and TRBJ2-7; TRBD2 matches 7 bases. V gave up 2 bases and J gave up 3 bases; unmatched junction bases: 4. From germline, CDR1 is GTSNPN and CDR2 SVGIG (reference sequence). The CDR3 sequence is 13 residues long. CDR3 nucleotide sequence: TGTGCCTGGAGTTCCGGGACTAACTACGAGCAGTACTTC. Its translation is CAWSSGTNYEQYF.

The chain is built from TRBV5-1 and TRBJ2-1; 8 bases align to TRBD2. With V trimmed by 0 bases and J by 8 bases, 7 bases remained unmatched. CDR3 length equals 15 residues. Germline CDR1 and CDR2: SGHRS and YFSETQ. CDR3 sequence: CASSLAGGPYHEQFF. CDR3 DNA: TGCGCCAGCAGCTTGGCGGGAGGGCCTTACCATGAGCAGTTCTTC.

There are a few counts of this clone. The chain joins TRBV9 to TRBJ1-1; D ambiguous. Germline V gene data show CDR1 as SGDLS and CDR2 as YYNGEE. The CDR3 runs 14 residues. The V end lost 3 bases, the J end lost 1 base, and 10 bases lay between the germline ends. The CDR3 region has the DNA TGTGCCAGCAGCGCAAGACTTACGAACACTGAAGCTTTCTTT. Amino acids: CASSARLTNTEAFF.

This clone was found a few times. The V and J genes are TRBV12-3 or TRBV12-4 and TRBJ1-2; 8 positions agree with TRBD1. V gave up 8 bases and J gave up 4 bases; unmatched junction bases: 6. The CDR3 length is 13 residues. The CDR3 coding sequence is TGTGCCAGCTACTTCGGGACAGGCTATGGCTACACCTTC. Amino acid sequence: CASYFGTGYGYTF.

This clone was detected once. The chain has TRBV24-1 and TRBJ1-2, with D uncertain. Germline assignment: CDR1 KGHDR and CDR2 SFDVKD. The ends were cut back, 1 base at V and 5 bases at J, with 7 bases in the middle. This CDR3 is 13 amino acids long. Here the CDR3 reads CATSDFNFYGYTF. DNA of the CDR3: TGTGCCACCAGTGATTTCAATTTTTATGGCTACACCTTC.

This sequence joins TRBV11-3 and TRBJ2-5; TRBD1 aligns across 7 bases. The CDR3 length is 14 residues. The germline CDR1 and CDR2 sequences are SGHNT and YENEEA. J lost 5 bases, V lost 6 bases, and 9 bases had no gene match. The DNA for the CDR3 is TGTGCCAGCAGTACGGACAGGCCTCCGGAGACCCAGTACTTC. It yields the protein CASSTDRPPETQYF.

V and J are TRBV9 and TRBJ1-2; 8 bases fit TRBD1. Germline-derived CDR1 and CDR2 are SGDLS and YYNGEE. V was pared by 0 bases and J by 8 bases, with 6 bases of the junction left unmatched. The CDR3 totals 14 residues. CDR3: CASSVVQGARGYTF. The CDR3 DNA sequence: TGTGCCAGCAGCGTAGTTCAGGGGGCGCGGGGCTACACCTTC.

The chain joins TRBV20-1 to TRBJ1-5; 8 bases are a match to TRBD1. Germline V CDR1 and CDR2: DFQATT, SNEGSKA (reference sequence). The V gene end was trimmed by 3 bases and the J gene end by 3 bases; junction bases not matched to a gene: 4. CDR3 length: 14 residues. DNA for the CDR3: TGCAGTGCTAGTCCAGGGGGCAACAATCAGCCCCAGCATTTT. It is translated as CSASPGGNNQPQHF.

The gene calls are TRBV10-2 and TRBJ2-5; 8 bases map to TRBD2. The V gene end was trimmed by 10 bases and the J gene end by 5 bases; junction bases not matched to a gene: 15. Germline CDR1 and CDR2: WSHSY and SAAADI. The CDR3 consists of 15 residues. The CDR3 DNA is TGCGCCACCAGAAATCCGGGAGGGCCAGGCGAGACCCAGTACTTC. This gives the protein CATRNPGGPGETQYF.

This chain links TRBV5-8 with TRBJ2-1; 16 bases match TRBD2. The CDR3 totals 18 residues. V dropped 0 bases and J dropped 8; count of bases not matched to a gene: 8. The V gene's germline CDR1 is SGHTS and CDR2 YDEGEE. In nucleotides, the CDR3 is TGTGCCAGCAGCTTGGAGGGACTAGCGGGAGGGTTAGGGGATGAGCAGTTCTTC. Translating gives CASSLEGLAGGLGDEQFF. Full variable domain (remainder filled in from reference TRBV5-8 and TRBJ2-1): EAGVTQSPTHLIKTRGQQATLRCSPISGHTSVYWYQQALGLGLQFLLWYDEGEERNRGNFPPRFSGRQFPNYSSELNVNALELEDSALYLCASSLEGLAGGLGDEQFFGPGTRLTVL.

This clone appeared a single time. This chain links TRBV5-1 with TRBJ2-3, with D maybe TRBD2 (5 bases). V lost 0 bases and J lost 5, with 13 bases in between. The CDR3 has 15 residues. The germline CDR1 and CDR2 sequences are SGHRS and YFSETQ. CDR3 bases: TGCGCCAGCAGCTTGGTGGCAGTAGGAGGAGATACGCAGTATTTT. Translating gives CASSLVAVGGDTQYF.

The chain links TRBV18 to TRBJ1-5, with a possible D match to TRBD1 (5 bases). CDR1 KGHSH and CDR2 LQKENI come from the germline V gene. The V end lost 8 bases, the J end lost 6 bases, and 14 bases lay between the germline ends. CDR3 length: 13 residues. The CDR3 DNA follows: TGTGCCAGCCGTCCCGCTGGGGCTCAGCCCCAGCATTTT. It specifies CASRPAGAQPQHF.

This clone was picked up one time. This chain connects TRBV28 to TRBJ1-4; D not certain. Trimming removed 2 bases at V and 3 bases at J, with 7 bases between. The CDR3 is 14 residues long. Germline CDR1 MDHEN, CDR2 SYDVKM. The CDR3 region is CASSLRGPNEKLFF. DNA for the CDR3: TGTGCCAGCAGTTTAAGAGGCCCTAATGAAAAACTGTTTTTT.

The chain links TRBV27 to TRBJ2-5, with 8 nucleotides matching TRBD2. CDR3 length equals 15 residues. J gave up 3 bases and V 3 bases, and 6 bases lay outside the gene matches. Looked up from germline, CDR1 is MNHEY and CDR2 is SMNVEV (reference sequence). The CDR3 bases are TGTGCCAGCAGTTTCCGCAGCGGGAGTAAAGAGACCCAGTACTTC. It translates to CASSFRSGSKETQYF.

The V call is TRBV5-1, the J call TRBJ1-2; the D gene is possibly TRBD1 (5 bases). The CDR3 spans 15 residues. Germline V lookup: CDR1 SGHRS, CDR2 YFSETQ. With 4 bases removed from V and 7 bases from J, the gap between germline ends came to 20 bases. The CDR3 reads CASSPTRAGPGGYTF. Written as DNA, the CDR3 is TGCGCCAGCAGCCCGACCCGGGCAGGGCCGGGTGGCTACACCTTC.

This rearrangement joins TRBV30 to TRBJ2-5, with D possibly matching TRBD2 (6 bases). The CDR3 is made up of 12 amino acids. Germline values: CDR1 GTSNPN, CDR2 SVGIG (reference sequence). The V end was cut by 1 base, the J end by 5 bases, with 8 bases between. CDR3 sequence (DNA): TGTGCCTGGAGTGGGGGGAGGGAGACCCAGTACTTC. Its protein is CAWSGGRETQYF.

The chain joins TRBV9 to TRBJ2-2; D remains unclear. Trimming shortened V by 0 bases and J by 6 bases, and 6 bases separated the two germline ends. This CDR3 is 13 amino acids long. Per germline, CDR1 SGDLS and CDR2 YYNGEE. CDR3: CASSVVPAGELFF. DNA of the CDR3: TGTGCCAGCAGCGTAGTACCAGCCGGGGAGCTGTTTTTT.

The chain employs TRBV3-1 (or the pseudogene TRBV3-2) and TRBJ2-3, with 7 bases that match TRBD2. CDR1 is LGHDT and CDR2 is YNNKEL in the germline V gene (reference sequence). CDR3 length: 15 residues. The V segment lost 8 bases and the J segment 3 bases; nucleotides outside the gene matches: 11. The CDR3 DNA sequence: TGTGCCAGCTGGAGCGGGGTGGCGGGTACAGATACGCAGTATTTT. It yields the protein CASWSGVAGTDTQYF.